The 11 T cell receptor beta chains below come from one sample, sequenced in a study of T cells in tuberculosis. Here immunoSEQ multiplex PCR was the method, and the copy in TCRdb shows in-frame clones only, minus some. The sample shows some 23,000 clones, 90% to 95% of them seen only once. Sequencing used PBMCs. The receptors derive from a donor aged 10-29 years with latent tuberculosis or without tuberculosis infection. Some clones in this sample may be carry-over from other donors' samples.

The V call is TRBV6-5, the J call TRBJ2-7; TRBD1 aligns across 7 bases. V lost 6 bases, J lost 3 bases, and 5 bases stayed unmatched. The length of the CDR3 is 13 residues. The germline V gene encodes CDR1 MNHEY and CDR2 SVGAGI. CDR3 in DNA: TGTGCCAGCAGAAGTCCAGGGGGCTACGAGCAGTACTTC. The encoded protein is CASRSPGGYEQYF.

This clone has just one count. This sequence joins TRBV6-5 and TRBJ2-1; D possibly corresponds to TRBD2 (7 bases). V lost 5 bases, J lost 5 bases, and 16 bases lay in between. Germline V CDR1 and CDR2: MNHEY, SVGAGI. The CDR3 sequence is 15 residues long. In DNA, the CDR3 is TGTGCCAGCAGTAGAAGGGGGGGGGTCCACAATGAGCAGTTCTTC. This gives the protein CASSRRGGVHNEQFF.

The rearrangement joins TRBV27 to TRBJ1-6; D is unresolved. The CDR3 is 14 residues long. The germline CDR1 and CDR2 sequences are MNHEY and SMNVEV (reference sequence). Trimming removed 7 bases at V and 6 bases at J, with 13 bases between. Written as DNA, the CDR3 is TGTGCCAGCACCCTAGGTAGTCGTAATTCACCCCTCCACTTT. It specifies CASTLGSRNSPLHF.

The chain is built from TRBV18 and TRBJ1-1; no reliable D call. The CDR3 extends over 15 amino acids. V was shortened by 1 base and J by 1 base, with 10 bases between the two germline ends. Germline lookup yields CDR1 KGHSH and CDR2 LQKENI. CDR3 in DNA: TGTGCCAGCTCACCACTAGCACGCGGGAACACTGAAGCTTTCTTT. Translated: CASSPLARGNTEAFF.

This clone was observed a single time. The V call is TRBV18, the J call TRBJ2-5; a weak D match, TRBD2 (6 bases). CDR1 and CDR2 (germline): KGHSH, LQKENI. The CDR3 contains 11 residues. V was pared by 3 bases and J by 9 bases, with 8 bases between. This CDR3 is CASSPPGAQYF. The CDR3 DNA is TGTGCCAGCTCACCCCCGGGGGCCCAGTACTTC.

The V and J genes are TRBV23-1 and TRBJ2-7, with 10 nucleotides matching TRBD2. TRBV23-1 is an ORF for which the function is uncertain. The J segment lost 3 bases and the V segment lost 3 bases, leaving 8 bases of the junction unmatched. The CDR3 is 16 residues long. The CDR3 is CASSQGGTSGVYEQYF. The CDR3 nucleotides read TGCGCCAGCAGTCAGGGGGGAACTAGCGGGGTCTACGAGCAGTACTTC.

This chain joins TRBV4-1 and TRBJ2-5; 12 nucleotides align to TRBD2. The CDR3 spans 17 residues. Germline V lookup: CDR1 MGHRA, CDR2 YSYEKL. The V and J ends lost 0 bases and 2 bases, in that order; junction bases with no gene match: 4. CDR3 nucleotide sequence: TGCGCCAGCAGCCAAGATCTAGCGGGAGGGGGGCAAGAGACCCAGTACTTC. Translated: CASSQDLAGGGQETQYF.

The chain is built from TRBV10-3 and TRBJ2-1, with 7 bases identical to TRBD1. V was clipped by 10 bases and J by 11 bases; unmatched bases: 23. Germline V gene lookup returns CDR1 ENHRY and CDR2 SYGVKD. The CDR3 sequence is 16 residues long. CDR3 sequence (DNA): TGTGCCACCACAACACAAGAGACAGGGTCGATGTTTAAGCAGTTCTTC. Translating it yields CATTTQETGSMFKQFF.

A single count supports this clone. The gene calls are TRBV7-8 and TRBJ2-7, with 7 positions matching TRBD1. This CDR3 is built from 13 residues. Germline V lookup: CDR1 SGHVS, CDR2 FQNEAQ. V lost 6 bases, J lost 11 bases, and 13 bases stayed unmatched. This CDR3 reads CASSLDQGDKKYF. DNA of the CDR3: TGTGCCAGCAGTCTCGACCAGGGGGACAAGAAGTACTTC.

The chain is built from TRBV10-2 and TRBJ1-5; a weak D match, TRBD1 (6 bases). Trimming took off 4 bases at V and 4 bases at J, with 11 bases between the two ends. CDR1 and CDR2 (germline): WSHSY, SAAADI. The CDR3 has 14 residues. For the CDR3, the DNA is TGCGCCAGCAGTGGCACAGGGTTTAATCAGCCCCAGCATTTT. Protein: CASSGTGFNQPQHF.

V and J are TRBV6-5 and TRBJ1-2; TRBD1 agrees at 8 bases. Germline V CDR1 and CDR2: MNHEY, SVGAGI. V trimming: 6 bases; J trimming: 4 bases; junction bases outside the gene matches: 4. The CDR3 length is 13 residues. The CDR3 nucleotides read TGTGCCAGCAGCCGAGACAGGGGCTATGGCTACACCTTC. Translated, it gives CASSRDRGYGYTF.